The present entry profiles one TCR beta chain with its context. The target antigen is unknown. This sample stems from a study of CD8 T cells in Susac syndrome. Looking at the study overall: When blood was drawn, the patients with Susac syndrome were therapy-naive, on corticosteroids, or on intravenous immunoglobulin alone.

Study conclusions and caveats: Expansion of clones was not seen in the CD4+ T cell repertoires of Susac syndrome.

TCR beta from blood CD8+ and CD4+ T cells was sequenced. The J segment lost 0 bases and the V segment lost 2 bases, leaving 16 bases of the junction unmatched. CDR1 and CDR2 from the germline V gene are SGHNT and YENEEA. The CDR3 has 20 residues. Reverse transcription of 0.5 to 1 ug RNA was performed with random hexamers. TCRdb called the immunoSEQ multiplex PCR reads again in MiXCR, with one record for every CDR3 protein. The table has under 95,000 distinct CDR3 sequences, about 93% seen once. The source is a human donor with Susac syndrome. This sequence joins TRBV11-3 and TRBJ2-1, with 7 bases aligning to TRBD2. The sequencing input was CD4+ T cells from PBMCs. The CDR3 sequence is CASSLRGTAGGGSSYNEQFF. The CDR3 DNA reads TGTGCCAGCAGCTTACGTGGAACGGCTGGGGGGGGGAGCTCCTACAATGAGCAGTTCTTC.